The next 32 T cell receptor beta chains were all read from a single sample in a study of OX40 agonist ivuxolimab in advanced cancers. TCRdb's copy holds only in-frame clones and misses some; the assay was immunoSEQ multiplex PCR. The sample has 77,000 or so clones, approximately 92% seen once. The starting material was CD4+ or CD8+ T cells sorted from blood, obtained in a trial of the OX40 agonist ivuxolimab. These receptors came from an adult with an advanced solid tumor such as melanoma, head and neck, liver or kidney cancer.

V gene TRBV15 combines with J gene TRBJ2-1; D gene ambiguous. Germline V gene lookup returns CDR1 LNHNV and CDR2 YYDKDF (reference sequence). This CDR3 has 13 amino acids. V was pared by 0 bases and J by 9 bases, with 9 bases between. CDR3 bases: TGTGCCACCAGCAGAGATCCCAGATTTGAGCAGTTCTTC. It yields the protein CATSRDPRFEQFF.

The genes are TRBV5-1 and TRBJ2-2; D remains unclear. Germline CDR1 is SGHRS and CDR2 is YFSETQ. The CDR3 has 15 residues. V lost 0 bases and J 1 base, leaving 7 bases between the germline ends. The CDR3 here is CASSLEQMNTGELFF. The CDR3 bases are TGCGCCAGCAGCTTGGAACAGATGAACACCGGGGAGCTGTTTTTT.

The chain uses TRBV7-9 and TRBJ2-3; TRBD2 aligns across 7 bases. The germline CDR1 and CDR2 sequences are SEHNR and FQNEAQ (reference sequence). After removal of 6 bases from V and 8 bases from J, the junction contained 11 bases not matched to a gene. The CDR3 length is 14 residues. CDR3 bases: TGTGCCAGCAGTCCGGGCGGGGGAATTGGTACGCAGTATTTT. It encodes CASSPGGGIGTQYF. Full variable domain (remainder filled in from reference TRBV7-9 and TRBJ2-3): DTGVSQNPRHKITKRGQNVTFRCDPISEHNRLYWYRQTLGQGPEFLTYFQNEAQLEKSRLLSDRFSAERPKGSFSTLEIQRTEQGDSAMYLCASSPGGGIGTQYFGPGTRLTVL.

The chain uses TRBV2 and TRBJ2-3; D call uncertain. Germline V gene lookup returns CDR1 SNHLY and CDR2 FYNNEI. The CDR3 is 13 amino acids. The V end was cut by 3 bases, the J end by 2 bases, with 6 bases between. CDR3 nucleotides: TGTGCCAGCAGTGACTTCCACACAGATACGCAGTATTTT. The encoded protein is CASSDFHTDTQYF. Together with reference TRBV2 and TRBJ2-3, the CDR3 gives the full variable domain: EPEVTQTPSHQVTQMGQEVILRCVPISNHLYFYWYRQILGQKVEFLVSFYNNEISEKSEIFDDQFSVERPDGSNFTLKIRSTKLEDSAMYFCASSDFHTDTQYFGPGTRLTVL.

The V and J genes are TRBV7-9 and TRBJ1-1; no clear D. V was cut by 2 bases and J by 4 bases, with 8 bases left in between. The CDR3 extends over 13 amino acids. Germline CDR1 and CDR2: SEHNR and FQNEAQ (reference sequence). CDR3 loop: CASSLYDGTEAFF. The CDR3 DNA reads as TGTGCCAGCAGCTTATACGACGGCACTGAAGCTTTCTTT.

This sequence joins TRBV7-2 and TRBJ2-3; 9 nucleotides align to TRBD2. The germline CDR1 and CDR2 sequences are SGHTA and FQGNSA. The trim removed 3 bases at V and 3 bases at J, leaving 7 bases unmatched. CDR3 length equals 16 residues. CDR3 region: CASSFASGIVTDTQYF. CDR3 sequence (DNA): TGTGCCAGCAGCTTTGCTAGCGGGATCGTTACAGATACGCAGTATTTT.

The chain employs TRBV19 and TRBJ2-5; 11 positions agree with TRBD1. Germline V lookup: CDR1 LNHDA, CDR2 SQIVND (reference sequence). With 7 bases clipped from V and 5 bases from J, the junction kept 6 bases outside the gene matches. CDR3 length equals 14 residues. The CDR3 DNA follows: TGTGCCAGTAAGGACAGGGGGCGCGGGGAGACCCAGTACTTC. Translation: CASKDRGRGETQYF. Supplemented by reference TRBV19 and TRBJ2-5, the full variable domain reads DGGITQSPKYLFRKEGQNVTLSCEQNLNHDAMYWYRQDPGQGLRLIYYSQIVNDFQKGDIAEGYSVSREKKESFPLTVTSAQKNPTAFYLCASKDRGRGETQYFGPGTRLLVL.

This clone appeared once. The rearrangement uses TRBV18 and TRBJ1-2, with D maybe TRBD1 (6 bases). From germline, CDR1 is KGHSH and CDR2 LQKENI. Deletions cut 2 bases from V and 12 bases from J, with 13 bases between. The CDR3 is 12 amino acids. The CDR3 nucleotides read TGTGCCAGCTCACCAGCAGGGGAAAATCACACCTTC. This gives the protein CASSPAGENHTF. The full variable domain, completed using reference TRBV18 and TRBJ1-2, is NAGVMQNPRHLVRRRGQEARLRCSPMKGHSHVYWYRQLPEEGLKFMVYLQKENIIDESGMPKERFSAEFPKEGPSILRIQQVVRGDSAAYFCASSPAGENHTFGSGTRLTVV.

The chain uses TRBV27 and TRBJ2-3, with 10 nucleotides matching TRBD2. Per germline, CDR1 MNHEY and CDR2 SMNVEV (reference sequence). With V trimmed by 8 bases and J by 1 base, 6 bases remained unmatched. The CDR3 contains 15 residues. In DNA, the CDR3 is TGTGCCAGCCAACGGGGGACTAGCGGCACAGATACGCAGTATTTT. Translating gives CASQRGTSGTDTQYF.

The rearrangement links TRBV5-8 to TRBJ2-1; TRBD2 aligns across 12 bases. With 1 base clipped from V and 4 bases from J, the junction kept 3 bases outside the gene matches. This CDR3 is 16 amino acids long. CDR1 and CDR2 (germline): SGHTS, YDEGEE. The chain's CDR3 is CASSLSGTSGYNEQFF. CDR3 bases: TGTGCCAGCAGCTTGTCCGGGACTAGCGGGTACAATGAGCAGTTCTTC.

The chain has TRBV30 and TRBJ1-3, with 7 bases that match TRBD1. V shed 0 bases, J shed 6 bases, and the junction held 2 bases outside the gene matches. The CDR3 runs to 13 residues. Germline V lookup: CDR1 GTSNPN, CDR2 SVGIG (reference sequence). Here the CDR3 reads CAWSVGTANTIYF. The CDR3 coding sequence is TGTGCCTGGAGTGTCGGGACAGCAAACACCATATATTTT.

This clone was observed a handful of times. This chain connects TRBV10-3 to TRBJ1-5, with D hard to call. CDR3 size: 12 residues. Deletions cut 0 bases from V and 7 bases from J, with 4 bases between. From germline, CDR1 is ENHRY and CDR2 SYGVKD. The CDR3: CAISESDQPQHF. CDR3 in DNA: TGTGCCATCAGTGAGTCTGACCAGCCCCAGCATTTT.

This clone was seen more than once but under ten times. In nucleotides, the CDR3 is TGTGCCAGCAGCCCTAGCGGGAGTGGATCCTACGAGCAGTACTTC. Encoded protein: CASSPSGSGSYEQYF. This chain connects TRBV6-6 to TRBJ2-7, with 10 bases matching TRBD2. Looked up from germline, CDR1 is MNHNY and CDR2 is SVGAGI (reference sequence). This CDR3 contains 15 residues. V shed 6 bases, J shed 1 base, and the junction held 6 bases outside the gene matches.

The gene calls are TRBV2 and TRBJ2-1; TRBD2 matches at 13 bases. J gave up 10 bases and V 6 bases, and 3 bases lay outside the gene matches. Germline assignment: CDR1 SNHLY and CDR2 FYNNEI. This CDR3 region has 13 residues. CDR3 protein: CASSRLAGGEQFF. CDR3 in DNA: TGTGCCAGCAGCCGACTAGCGGGGGGAGAGCAGTTCTTC.

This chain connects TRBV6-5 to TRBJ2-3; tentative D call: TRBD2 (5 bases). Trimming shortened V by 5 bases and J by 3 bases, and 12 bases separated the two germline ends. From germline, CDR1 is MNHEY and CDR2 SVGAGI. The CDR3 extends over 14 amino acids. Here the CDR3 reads CASSPPGITDTQYF. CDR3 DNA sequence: TGTGCCAGCAGTCCCCCCGGGATTACAGATACGCAGTATTTT.

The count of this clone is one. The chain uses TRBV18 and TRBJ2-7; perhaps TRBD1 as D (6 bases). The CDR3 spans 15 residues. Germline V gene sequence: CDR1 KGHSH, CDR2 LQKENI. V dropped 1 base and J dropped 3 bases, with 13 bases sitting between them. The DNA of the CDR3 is TGTGCCAGCTCACCACACGAACAGGGTTACTACGAGCAGTACTTC. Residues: CASSPHEQGYYEQYF.

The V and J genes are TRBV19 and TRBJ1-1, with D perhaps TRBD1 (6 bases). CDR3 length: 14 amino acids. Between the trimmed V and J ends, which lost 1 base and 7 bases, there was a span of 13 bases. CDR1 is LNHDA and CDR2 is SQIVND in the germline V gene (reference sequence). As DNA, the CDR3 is TGTGCCAGTAGTATAGCGGGGGCAGGCGTTGAAGCTTTCTTT. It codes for CASSIAGAGVEAFF.

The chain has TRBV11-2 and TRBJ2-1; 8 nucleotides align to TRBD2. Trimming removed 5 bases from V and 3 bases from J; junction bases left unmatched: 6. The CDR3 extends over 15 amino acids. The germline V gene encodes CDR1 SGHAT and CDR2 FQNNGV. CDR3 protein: CASSPSSGGYNEQFF. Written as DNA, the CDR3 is TGTGCCAGCAGCCCCTCCAGCGGGGGCTACAATGAGCAGTTCTTC.

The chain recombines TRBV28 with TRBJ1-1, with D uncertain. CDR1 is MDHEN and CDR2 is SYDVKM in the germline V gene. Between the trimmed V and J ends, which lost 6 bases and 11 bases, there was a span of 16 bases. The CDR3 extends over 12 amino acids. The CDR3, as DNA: TGTGCCAGCAGCTCCGCGGGGTCTGCCGCTTTCTTT. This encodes CASSSAGSAAFF.

The CDR3 sequence: CASRAGGGLKQFF. Written as DNA, the CDR3 is TGTGCCAGCAGGGCCGGGGGGGGCTTGAAGCAGTTCTTC. This chain links TRBV11-2 with TRBJ2-1; 8 positions match TRBD2. Germline values: CDR1 SGHAT, CDR2 FQNNGV. J gave up 11 bases and V 6 bases, and 9 bases lay outside the gene matches. The CDR3 loop spans 13 amino acids.

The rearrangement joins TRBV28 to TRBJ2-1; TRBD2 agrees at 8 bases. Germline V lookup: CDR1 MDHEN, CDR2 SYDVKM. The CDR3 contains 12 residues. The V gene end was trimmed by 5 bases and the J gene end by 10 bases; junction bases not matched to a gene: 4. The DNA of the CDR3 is TGTGCCAGCAGTCTACTAGCGGACGAGCAGTTCTTC. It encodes CASSLLADEQFF.

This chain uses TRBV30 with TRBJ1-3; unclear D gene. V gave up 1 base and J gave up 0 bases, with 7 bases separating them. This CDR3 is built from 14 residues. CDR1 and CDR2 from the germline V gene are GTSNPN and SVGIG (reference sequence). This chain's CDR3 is CAWSGTVSGNTIYF. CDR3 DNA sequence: TGTGCCTGGAGTGGGACGGTCTCTGGAAACACCATATATTTT.

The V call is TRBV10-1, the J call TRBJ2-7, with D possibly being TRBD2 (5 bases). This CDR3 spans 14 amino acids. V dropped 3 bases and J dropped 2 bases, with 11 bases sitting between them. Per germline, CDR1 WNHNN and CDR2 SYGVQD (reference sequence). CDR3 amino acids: CASSDSSSTYEQYF. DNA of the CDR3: TGCGCCAGCAGTGACTCTAGCAGTACCTACGAGCAGTACTTC.

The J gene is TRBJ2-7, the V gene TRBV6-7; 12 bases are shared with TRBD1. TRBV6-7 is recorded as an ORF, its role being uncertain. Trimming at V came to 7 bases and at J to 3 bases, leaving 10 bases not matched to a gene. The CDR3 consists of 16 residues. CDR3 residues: CASTWAGTGGVYEQYF. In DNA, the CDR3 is TGTGCCAGCACCTGGGCGGGGACAGGGGGCGTCTACGAGCAGTACTTC.

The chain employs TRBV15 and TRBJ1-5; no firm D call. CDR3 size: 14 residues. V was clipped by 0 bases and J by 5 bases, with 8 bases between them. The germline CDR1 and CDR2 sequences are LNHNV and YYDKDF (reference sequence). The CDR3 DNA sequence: TGTGCCACCAGCAGAGATCGCCGGTATCAGCCCCAGCATTTT. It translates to CATSRDRRYQPQHF.

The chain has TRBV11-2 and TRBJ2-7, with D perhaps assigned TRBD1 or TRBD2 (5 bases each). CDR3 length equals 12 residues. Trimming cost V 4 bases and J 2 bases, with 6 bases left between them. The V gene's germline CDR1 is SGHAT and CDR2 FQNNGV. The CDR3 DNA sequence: TGTGCCAGCAGCTCGGGGCCCTACGAGCAGTACTTC. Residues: CASSSGPYEQYF.

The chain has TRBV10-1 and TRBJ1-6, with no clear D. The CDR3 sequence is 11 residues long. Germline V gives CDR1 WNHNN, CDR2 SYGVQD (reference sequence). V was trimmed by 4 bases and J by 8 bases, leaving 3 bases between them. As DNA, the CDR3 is TGCGCCAGCAGTGGGGATTCACCCCTCCACTTT. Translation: CASSGDSPLHF.

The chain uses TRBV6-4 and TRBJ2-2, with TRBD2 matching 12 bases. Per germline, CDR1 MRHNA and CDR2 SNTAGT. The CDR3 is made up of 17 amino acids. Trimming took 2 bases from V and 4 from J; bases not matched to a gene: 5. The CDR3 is CASSDRKTSGSTGELFF. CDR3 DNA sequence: TGTGCCAGCAGTGACCGTAAGACTAGCGGGAGCACCGGGGAGCTGTTTTTT.

DNA for the CDR3: TGTGCCAGCAGCTTAGAGACAGGCTTCTACGAGCAGTACTTC. It encodes CASSLETGFYEQYF. The gene calls are TRBV11-1 and TRBJ2-7, with a weak D call TRBD1 (6 bases). Germline V CDR1 and CDR2: SGHAT, FQDESV (reference sequence). This CDR3 has 14 residues. V dropped 1 base and J dropped 3 bases, with 10 bases sitting between them.

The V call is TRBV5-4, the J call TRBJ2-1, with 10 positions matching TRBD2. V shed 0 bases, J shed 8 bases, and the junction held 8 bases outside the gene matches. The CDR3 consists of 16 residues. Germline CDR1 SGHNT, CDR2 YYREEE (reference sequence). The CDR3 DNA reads TGTGCCAGCAGCTTGGCCCCAGCGGGAGGGCCCGATGAGCAGTTCTTC. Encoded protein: CASSLAPAGGPDEQFF.

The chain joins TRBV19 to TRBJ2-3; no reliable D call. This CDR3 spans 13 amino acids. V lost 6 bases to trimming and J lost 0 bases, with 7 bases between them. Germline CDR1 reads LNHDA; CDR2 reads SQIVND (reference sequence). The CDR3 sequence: CASRQASTDTQYF. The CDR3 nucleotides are TGTGCCAGTAGGCAGGCGAGCACAGATACGCAGTATTTT. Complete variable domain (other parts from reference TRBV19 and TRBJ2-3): DGGITQSPKYLFRKEGQNVTLSCEQNLNHDAMYWYRQDPGQGLRLIYYSQIVNDFQKGDIAEGYSVSREKKESFPLTVTSAQKNPTAFYLCASRQASTDTQYFGPGTRLTVL.

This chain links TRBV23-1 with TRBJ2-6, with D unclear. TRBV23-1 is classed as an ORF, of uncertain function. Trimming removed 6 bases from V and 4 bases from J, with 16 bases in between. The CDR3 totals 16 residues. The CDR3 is CASSQELTPGANVLTF. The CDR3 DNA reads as TGCGCCAGCAGCCAGGAACTTACTCCGGGGGCCAACGTCCTGACTTTC.